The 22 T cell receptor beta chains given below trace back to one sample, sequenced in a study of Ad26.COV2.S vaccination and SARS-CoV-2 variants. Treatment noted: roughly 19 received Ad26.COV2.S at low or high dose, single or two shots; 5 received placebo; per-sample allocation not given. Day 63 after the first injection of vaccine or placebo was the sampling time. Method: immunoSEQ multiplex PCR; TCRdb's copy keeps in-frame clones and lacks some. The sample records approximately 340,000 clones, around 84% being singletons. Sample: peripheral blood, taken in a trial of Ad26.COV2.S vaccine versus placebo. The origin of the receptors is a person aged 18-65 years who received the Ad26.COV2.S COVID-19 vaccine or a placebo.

CDR3 region: CASSALAGDRYEQYF. CDR3 sequence (DNA): TGTGCCAGTAGTGCACTAGCGGGGGATCGCTACGAGCAGTACTTC. The gene calls are TRBV19 and TRBJ2-7; the match to TRBD2 covers 11 bases. The CDR3 has 15 amino acids. The junction had 6 bases not matched to a gene; V was cut back by 5 bases and J by 3 bases. Looked up from germline, CDR1 is LNHDA and CDR2 is SQIVND (reference sequence).

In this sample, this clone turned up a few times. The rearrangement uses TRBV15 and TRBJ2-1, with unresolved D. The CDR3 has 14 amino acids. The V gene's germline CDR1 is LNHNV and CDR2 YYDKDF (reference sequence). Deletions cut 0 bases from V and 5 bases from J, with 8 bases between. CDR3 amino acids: CATSRDRADNEQFF. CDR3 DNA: TGTGCCACCAGCAGAGATCGGGCGGACAATGAGCAGTTCTTC.

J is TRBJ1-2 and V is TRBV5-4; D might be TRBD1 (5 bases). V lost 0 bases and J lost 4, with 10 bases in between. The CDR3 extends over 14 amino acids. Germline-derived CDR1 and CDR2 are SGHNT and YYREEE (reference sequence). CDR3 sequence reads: CASSLGGEGYGYTF. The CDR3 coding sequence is TGTGCCAGCAGCTTGGGGGGGGAAGGCTATGGCTACACCTTC.

The CDR3, as DNA: TGCGCCAGCAGCTCGGAGAACACCGGGGAGCTGTTTTTT. Amino acids: CASSSENTGELFF. The rearrangement uses TRBV5-1 and TRBJ2-2; D is uncertain. V was pared by 3 bases and J by 1 base, with 4 bases between. Germline values: CDR1 SGHRS, CDR2 YFSETQ. The CDR3 runs 13 residues.

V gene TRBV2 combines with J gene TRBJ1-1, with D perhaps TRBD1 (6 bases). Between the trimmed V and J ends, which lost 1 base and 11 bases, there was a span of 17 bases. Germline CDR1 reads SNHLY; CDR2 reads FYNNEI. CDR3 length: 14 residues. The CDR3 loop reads CASSEGPGARRAFF. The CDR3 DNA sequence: TGTGCCAGCAGTGAAGGGCCAGGGGCGAGGAGGGCTTTCTTT.

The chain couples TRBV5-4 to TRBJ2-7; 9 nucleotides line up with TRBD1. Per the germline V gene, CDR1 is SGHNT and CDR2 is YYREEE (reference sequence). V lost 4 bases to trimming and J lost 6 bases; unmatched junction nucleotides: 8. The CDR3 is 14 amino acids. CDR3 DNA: TGTGCCAGCAGCCCGGGACAGGGCCTCTCCGAGCAGTACTTC. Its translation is CASSPGQGLSEQYF.

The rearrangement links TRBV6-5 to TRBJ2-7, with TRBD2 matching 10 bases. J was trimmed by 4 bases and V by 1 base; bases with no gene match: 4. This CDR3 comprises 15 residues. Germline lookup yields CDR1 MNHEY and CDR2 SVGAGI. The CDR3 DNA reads TGTGCCAGCAGTTACTTTACTAGCGGGACGTACGAGCAGTACTTC. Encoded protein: CASSYFTSGTYEQYF.

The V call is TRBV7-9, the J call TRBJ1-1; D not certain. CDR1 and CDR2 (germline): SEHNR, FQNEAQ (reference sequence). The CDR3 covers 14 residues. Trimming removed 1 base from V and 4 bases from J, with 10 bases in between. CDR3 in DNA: TGTGCCAGCAGCTTAGGGCAGATTCTCACTGAAGCTTTCTTT. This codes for CASSLGQILTEAFF.

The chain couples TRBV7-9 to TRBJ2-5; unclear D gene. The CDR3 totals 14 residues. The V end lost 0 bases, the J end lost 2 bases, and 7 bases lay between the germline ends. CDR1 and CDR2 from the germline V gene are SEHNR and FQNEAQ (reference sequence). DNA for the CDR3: TGTGCCAGCAGCTTAGCGAGTGAGCAAGAGACCCAGTACTTC. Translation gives CASSLASEQETQYF.

CDR3 coding DNA: TGCGCCAGCAGCTTGGCCGTACTAGCGGGAAACACAGATACGCAGTATTTT. Translating gives CASSLAVLAGNTDTQYF. The genes are TRBV5-1 and TRBJ2-3; 10 bases fit TRBD2. CDR1 and CDR2 (germline): SGHRS, YFSETQ. This CDR3 is 17 amino acids long. Trimming took 0 bases from V and 2 from J; bases not matched to a gene: 6.

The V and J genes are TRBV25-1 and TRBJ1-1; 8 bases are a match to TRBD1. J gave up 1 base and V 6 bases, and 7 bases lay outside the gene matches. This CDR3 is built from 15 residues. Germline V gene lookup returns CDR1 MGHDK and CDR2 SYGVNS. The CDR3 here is CASRRFGQGNTEAFF. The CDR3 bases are TGTGCCAGCAGGAGATTTGGACAGGGGAACACTGAAGCTTTCTTT. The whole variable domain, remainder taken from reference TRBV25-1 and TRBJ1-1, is EADIYQTPRYLVIGTGKKITLECSQTMGHDKMYWYQQDPGMELHLIHYSYGVNSTEKGDLSSESTVSRIRTEHFPLTLESARPSHTSQYLCASRRFGQGNTEAFFGQGTRLTVV.

CDR3 residues: CATSDTRSSTYEQYF. For the CDR3, the DNA is TGTGCCACCAGTGATACGCGGAGTAGCACCTACGAGCAGTACTTC. The J gene is TRBJ2-7, the V gene TRBV24-1; no clear D gene. Per the germline V gene, CDR1 is KGHDR and CDR2 is SFDVKD. Between the trimmed V and J ends, which lost 3 bases and 2 bases, there was a span of 13 bases. The CDR3 is 15 residues long.

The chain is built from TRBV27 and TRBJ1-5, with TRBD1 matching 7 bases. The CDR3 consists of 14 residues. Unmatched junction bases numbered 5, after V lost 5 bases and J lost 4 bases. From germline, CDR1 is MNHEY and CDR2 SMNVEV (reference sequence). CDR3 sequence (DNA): TGTGCCAGCAGTCCAGGGGGGGCAAATCAGCCCCAGCATTTT. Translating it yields CASSPGGANQPQHF.

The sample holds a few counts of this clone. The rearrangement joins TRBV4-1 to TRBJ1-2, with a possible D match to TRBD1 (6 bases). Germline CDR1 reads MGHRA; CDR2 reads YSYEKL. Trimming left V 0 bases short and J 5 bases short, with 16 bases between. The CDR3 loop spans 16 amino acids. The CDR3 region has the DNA TGCGCCAGCAGCCAAGAAGCTAAGGGGGTCTGGTATGGCTACACCTTC. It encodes CASSQEAKGVWYGYTF.

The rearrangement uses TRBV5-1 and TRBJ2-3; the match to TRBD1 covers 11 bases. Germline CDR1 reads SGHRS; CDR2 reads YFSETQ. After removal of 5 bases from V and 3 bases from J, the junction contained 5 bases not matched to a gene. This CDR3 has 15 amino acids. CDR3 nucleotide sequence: TGCGCCAGCAGTCCGGACAGGGGGCTGACAGATACGCAGTATTTT. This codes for CASSPDRGLTDTQYF. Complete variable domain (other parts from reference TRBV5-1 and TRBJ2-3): KAGVTQTPRYLIKTRGQQVTLSCSPISGHRSVSWYQQTPGQGLQFLFEYFSETQRNKGNFPGRFSGRQFSNSRSEMNVSTLELGDSALYLCASSPDRGLTDTQYFGPGTRLTVL.

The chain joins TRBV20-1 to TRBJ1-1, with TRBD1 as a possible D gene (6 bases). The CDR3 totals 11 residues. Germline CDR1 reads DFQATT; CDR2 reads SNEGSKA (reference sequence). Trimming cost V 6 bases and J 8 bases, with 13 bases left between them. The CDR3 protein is CSATGGFEAFF. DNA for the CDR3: TGCAGTGCGACTGGGGGCTTCGAAGCTTTCTTT.

Here the CDR3 DNA reads TGTGCCACCAGCAGAGCAGCTGGGACTAGCGGGAGAATCTGGGACTCCTACGAGCAGTACTTC. It specifies CATSRAAGTSGRIWDSYEQYF. The V and J genes are TRBV15 and TRBJ2-7; 14 nucleotides line up with TRBD2. In germline, CDR1 is LNHNV, CDR2 YYDKDF (reference sequence). The CDR3 covers 21 residues. Trimming at V came to 1 base and at J to 0 bases, leaving 14 bases not matched to a gene.

The CDR3 nucleotides are TGCAGCGTTGTAGGCAGATGGAGCTCCTACGAGCAGTACTTC. Translation: CSVVGRWSSYEQYF. V gene TRBV29-1 combines with J gene TRBJ2-7; D remains unclear. This CDR3 region has 14 residues. The germline V gene has CDR1 SQVTM and CDR2 ANQGSEA. Trimming took off 4 bases at V and 0 bases at J, with 13 bases between the two ends.

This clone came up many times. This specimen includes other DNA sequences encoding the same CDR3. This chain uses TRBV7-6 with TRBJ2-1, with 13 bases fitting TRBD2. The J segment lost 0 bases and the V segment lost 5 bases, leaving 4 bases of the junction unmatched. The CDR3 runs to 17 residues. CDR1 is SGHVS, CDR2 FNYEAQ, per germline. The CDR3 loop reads CASSLRTSGSSYNEQFF. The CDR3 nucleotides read TGTGCCAGCAGCCTAAGGACTAGCGGGAGCTCCTACAATGAGCAGTTCTTC.

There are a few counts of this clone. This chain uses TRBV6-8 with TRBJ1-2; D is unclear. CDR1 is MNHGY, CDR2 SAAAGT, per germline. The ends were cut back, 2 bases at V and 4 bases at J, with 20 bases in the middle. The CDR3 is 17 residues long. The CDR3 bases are TGTGCCAGCAGTTACCACAGAGTTGACGTCTGGAGCTATGGCTACACCTTC. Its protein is CASSYHRVDVWSYGYTF.

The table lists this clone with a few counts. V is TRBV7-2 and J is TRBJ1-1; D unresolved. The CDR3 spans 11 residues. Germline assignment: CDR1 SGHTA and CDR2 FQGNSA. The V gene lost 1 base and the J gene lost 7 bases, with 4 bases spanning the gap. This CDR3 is CASSLVGEAFF. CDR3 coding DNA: TGTGCCAGCAGCTTAGTGGGTGAAGCTTTCTTT. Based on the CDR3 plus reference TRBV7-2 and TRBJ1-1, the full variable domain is GAGVSQSPSNKVTEKGKDVELRCDPISGHTALYWYRQSLGQGLEFLIYFQGNSAPDKSGLPSDRFSAERTGGSVSTLTIQRTQQEDSAVYLCASSLVGEAFFGQGTRLTVV.

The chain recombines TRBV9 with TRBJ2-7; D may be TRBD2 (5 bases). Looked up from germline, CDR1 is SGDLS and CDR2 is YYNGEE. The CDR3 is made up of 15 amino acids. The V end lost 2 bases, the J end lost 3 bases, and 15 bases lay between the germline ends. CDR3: CASSVSPGWDYEQYF. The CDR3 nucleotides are TGTGCCAGCAGCGTTTCTCCGGGGTGGGACTACGAGCAGTACTTC.